Listed here is a single T cell receptor (beta chain). Antigen unknown. From germline, CDR1 is SGHTA and CDR2 FQGTGA. V lost 5 bases, J lost 4 bases, and 19 bases stayed unmatched. The CDR3 length is 20 residues. This record comes from a study of T and B cells in COVID-19 patients. Looking at the study overall: Comorbidities linked to unfavorable COVID-19 outcome were present in about 90% of the 20 active-infection patients.

From blood, roughly 250-500 ng of genomic DNA served as TRB template. The study, taken as a whole, reports: Active COVID-19 showed highly clonal TRB repertoires; recovery showed diversity and richness above healthy donors. Exclusive to the recovered cohort were approximately 2,500 TCR clusters, about 29 of them with low generation probability.

TRB rearrangements were amplified by multiplex PCR with BIOMED2 TRB-A/B primers. TCRdb reprocessed the multiplex PCR reads via MiXCR and lists one record per CDR3 protein. The data hold roughly 13,000 distinct CDR3 sequences, with roughly 30% observed a single time. The sequence was collected from a human donor who had recovered from COVID-19. Material: blood. The chain has TRBV7-3 and TRBJ2-3; 12 positions match TRBD2. The CDR3 loop is CASSQARGMRLAGDSDTQYF. CDR3 DNA: TGTGCCAGCAGCCAAGCGCGAGGGATGAGACTAGCGGGAGATTCAGATACGCAGTATTTT.